This T cell receptor (beta chain) was recorded in a study of cytotoxic CD8 clonotypes in ibrutinib-treated CLL. Study information: After treatment lasting a median roughly 12 months, range 6 to 36, response samples were collected.

Measured with immunoSEQ multiplex PCR; TCRdb has only the in-frame clones, and not every one. The sample contains fewer than 400,000 clones, roughly two thirds of which appear only once. Deletions cut 2 bases from V and 0 bases from J, with 11 bases between. The CDR3 contains 15 residues. Germline V gene data show CDR1 as SGHAT and CDR2 as FQNNGV. The clonotype was recovered from a human donor with chronic lymphocytic leukemia. The rearrangement joins TRBV11-2 to TRBJ2-7; D is unclear. This specimen consisted of PBMCs, obtained after 36 months of ibrutinib treatment. This chain's CDR3 is CASSLISALSYEQYF. DNA of the CDR3: TGTGCCAGCAGCTTAATTTCGGCCCTCTCCTACGAGCAGTACTTC.